This T cell receptor (beta chain) emerged from a study of identifying expanded T cells in peripheral blood. This clone showed up just a few times. Its target is not known. The assay was immunoSEQ multiplex PCR, and TCRdb's table has in-frame clones only and misses some. The profile covers tens of thousands of clones, with approximately 82% appearing a single time and approximately 19% taken by the ten largest. During the collection period, no donor immune events like infections were recorded. Regarding the study as a whole: Clone count variance between approximately two-week samples rose with total template count. Differentially abundant clones: around 1.2 between replicates, approximately 16 at roughly 2 weeks, 19 to 20 at four.

Germline lookup yields CDR1 SGHVS and CDR2 FNYEAQ. This CDR3 is 12 amino acids long. Trimming cost V 5 bases and J 1 base, with 6 bases left between them. The sequence came from a person between 18 and 70 years old in good health. V usage is TRBV7-6 and J usage is TRBJ2-7; TRBD1 might be the D (5 bases). The specimen sequenced was blood. The CDR3 spells CASSHRSYEQYF. The CDR3, as DNA: TGTGCCAGCAGCCACAGGTCCTACGAGCAGTACTTC.